This T cell receptor (beta chain) was recovered during a study of blood T cell repertoires in COVID-19. Libraries were prepared by immunoSEQ multiplex PCR; TCRdb keeps only in-frame clonotypes and omits some of them. The sample shows some 140,000 clones, nearly 80% of them seen only once. CDR3 size: 15 residues. The J segment lost 11 bases and the V segment lost 7 bases, leaving 17 bases of the junction unmatched. CDR1 is LGHDT and CDR2 is YNNKEL in the germline V gene (reference sequence). The source of this sequence is a man aged 80 or over with acute or convalescent COVID-19. The V gene is TRBV3-1 (or the pseudogene TRBV3-2), the J gene TRBJ1-2, with 9 bases fitting TRBD1. Sequenced material: peripheral blood. CDR3 DNA: TGTGCCAGCACCTCCGGAACCGGGACAGGGAGGGGGTACACCTTC. Its translation is CASTSGTGTGRGYTF.